The present T cell receptor beta chain was sequenced within a study of blood T cells in healthy people across ages. Together with a sample-barcoded 5' primer, a J-beta primer mix was included in a second PCR lasting about 7 to 12 cycles. A single record per CDR3 protein comes from TCRdb applying MiXCR to the 5' RACE reads. This table has roughly 700,000 distinct CDR3 sequences, roughly 30% appearing once. Germline loops: CDR1 SGHAT, CDR2 FQNNGV. Trimming took 4 bases from V and 5 from J; bases not matched to a gene: 15. This CDR3 has 17 amino acids. The origin of this receptor is a woman older than 75 in good health. The gene calls are TRBV11-2 and TRBJ1-1; 8 bases match TRBD1. Sequencing was performed on blood. The DNA of the CDR3 is TGTGCCAGCAGCTCCCGGGCCCAGGGGGCGATGGTTACTGAAGCTTTCTTT. It is translated as CASSSRAQGAMVTEAFF.